Here is one T cell receptor beta chain with its context. The antigen is undetermined. The sample is drawn from a study of PD-L1 blockade in urothelial cancer. In the study overall: Once treatment had started, blood was analyzed at 3 weeks (second dose) and again at 6 weeks. Study-wide results and limits: Better survival was predicted by below-median pretreatment blood TCR clonality.

As to time point: pretreatment peripheral blood. Germline CDR1 and CDR2: SEHNR and FQNEAQ (reference sequence). V gave up 5 bases and J gave up 1 base, with 12 bases separating them. The CDR3 runs 15 residues. Only in-frame clones appear in the TCRdb table, and some are missing; sequencing was by immunoSEQ multiplex PCR. The top ten hold approximately 1.5% of the sample, which has about 52,000 clones, around four fifths seen once. The rearrangement links TRBV7-9 to TRBJ1-3; D unresolved. The input for sequencing was PBMCs, taken around atezolizumab (anti-PD-L1) treatment. This sequence originates from a man aged 50-59 years with urothelial cancer. The CDR3 nucleotides read TGTGCCAGCAGCCCACTTCCGGGGTCTGGAAACACCATATATTTT. Protein product: CASSPLPGSGNTIYF.